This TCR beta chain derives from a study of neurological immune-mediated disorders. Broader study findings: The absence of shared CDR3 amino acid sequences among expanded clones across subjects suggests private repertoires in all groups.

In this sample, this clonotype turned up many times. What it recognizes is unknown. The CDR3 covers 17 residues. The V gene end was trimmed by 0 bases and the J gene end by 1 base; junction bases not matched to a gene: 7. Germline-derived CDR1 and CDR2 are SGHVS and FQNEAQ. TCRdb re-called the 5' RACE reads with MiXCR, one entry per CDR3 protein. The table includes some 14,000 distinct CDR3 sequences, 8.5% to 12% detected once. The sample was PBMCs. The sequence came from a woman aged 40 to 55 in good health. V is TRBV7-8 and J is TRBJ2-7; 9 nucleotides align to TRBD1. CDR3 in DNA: TGTGCCAGCAGCTTAGCGCTCCCGGGACAGGGTTCCTACGAGCAGTACTTC. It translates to CASSLALPGQGSYEQYF.